This is a list of T cell receptor beta chains from one sample in a study of chemoradiotherapy in HPV16-positive cancers. Clones were read by immunoSEQ multiplex PCR, and TCRdb kept only the in-frame ones, dropping some. This sample has some 3,000 clones, with roughly 90% found just once. The source material was tumor tissue, sampled from a patient who underwent chemoradiotherapy. These receptors were obtained from a human donor with HPV-associated anogenital cancer. Both conserved end residues are part of each CDR3. D genes are given only for firm matches. Clone size, where shown, is once, few, many, or a class for clones that have expanded.

-	TRBV7-2	-	TRBJ1-2	TGTGCCAGCAGACCGGGGGCGCTTGGCTACACCTTC	CASRPGALGYTF
TRBD1	TRBV10-3	-	TRBJ1-2	TGTGCCATCAGTGAGGGACAGGTTAACTATGGCTACACCTTC	CAISEGQVNYGYTF
-	TRBV5-4	-	TRBJ1-3	TGTGCCAGCACGGAAAGGTCCGGCTCTGGAAACACCATATATTTT	CASTERSGSGNTIYF
TRBD1	TRBV27	-	TRBJ1-1	TGTGCCAGCATTTCAGGGACAGGGGCCACTGAAGCTTTCTTT	CASISGTGATEAFF
TRBD1	TRBV7-2	-	TRBJ1-2	TGTGCCAGCAGCCCGCAGACAGGGGCGCACTATCGGTATGGCTACACCTTC	CASSPQTGAHYRYGYTF
TRBD2	TRBV7-2	-	TRBJ2-3	TGTGCCAGCAGCCGCCGGGGGGTGCGGGGAGGGCTCACAGATACGCAGTATTTT	CASSRRGVRGGLTDTQYF
-	TRBV5-4	-	TRBJ2-1	TGTGCCAGCAGCTCCCCCGTCGGGACCAGGGAAGGCAATGAGCAGTTCTTC	CASSSPVGTREGNEQFF
TRBD2	TRBV30	once	TRBJ2-3	TGTGCCTGGAGTTTAGCGGGAGGGGGGCGGGATACGCAGTATTTT	CAWSLAGGGRDTQYF
TRBD1	TRBV6-5	-	TRBJ1-2	TGTGCCAGCAGTTGGAGACAGGGGTTTGCCAACTATGGCTACACCTTC	CASSWRQGFANYGYTF
-	TRBV19	-	TRBJ1-1	TGTGCCAGTAGTATCATCCTGAACAGTGAAGCTTTCTTT	CASSIILNSEAFF
-	TRBV30	-	TRBJ1-2	TGTGCCTGGAGTGTAATGGGCAGGGGCCTTGCTAACTATGGCTACACCTTC	CAWSVMGRGLANYGYTF
-	TRBV30	-	TRBJ1-2	TGTGCCTGGAGTGGACAGTTGAGAGCTAACTATGGCTACACCTTC	CAWSGQLRANYGYTF
-	TRBV19	-	TRBJ2-2	TGTGCCAGTAGTATCCCGAATGTACGGACCGGGGAGCTGTTTTTT	CASSIPNVRTGELFF
-	TRBV5-1	once	TRBJ2-1	TGCGCCAGCAGCTTGGGGGCGGTTAGGCTACTGAACAATGAGCAGTTCTTC	CASSLGAVRLLNNEQFF
-	TRBV30	-	TRBJ1-4	TGTGCCTGGAGCCCCAACTTGACGGTCCTCTCTGAAAAACTGTTTTTT	CAWSPNLTVLSEKLFF
TRBD1	TRBV5-6	-	TRBJ1-1	TGTGCCAGCAGCTTGGACGACAGGGAGGGAACTAAAGCTTTCTTT	CASSLDDREGTKAFF
TRBD1	TRBV5-1	-	TRBJ2-5	TGCGCCAGCAGCCCATCAGGGACAGTAAATCAAGAGACCCAGTACTTC	CASSPSGTVNQETQYF
-	TRBV7-6	-	TRBJ2-6	TGTGCCAGCAGCTTAGTGGAGGGACCAGAGGGGGCCAACGTCCTGACTTTC	CASSLVEGPEGANVLTF
-	TRBV7-8	-	TRBJ1-4	TGTGCCAGCAGCTTATTGGGACCAGGGGTGAAACTGTTTTTT	CASSLLGPGVKLFF
-	TRBV11-2	-	TRBJ1-2	TGTGCCAGCAGCTTAGAGGCGTCAGCCTATGGCTACACCTTC	CASSLEASAYGYTF
-	TRBV18	-	TRBJ1-5	TGTGCCAGCTCCCCGGATAGCAATCAGCCCCAGCATTTT	CASSPDSNQPQHF
-	TRBV6-5	-	TRBJ2-5	TGTGCCAGCAGAGATACGGAAGAGACCCAGTACTTC	CASRDTEETQYF
TRBD1	TRBV4-3	-	TRBJ2-1	TGCGCCAGCAGCCAAGTCTGGACAGGGGGATACAATGAGCAGTTCTTC	CASSQVWTGGYNEQFF
TRBD1	TRBV2	-	TRBJ1-1	TGTGCCAGCAGTGTACAGGGGTTACGGACTGAAGCTTTCTTT	CASSVQGLRTEAFF
-	TRBV7-9	-	TRBJ2-7	TGTGCCAGCAGCTCGCCCAGCTACGAGCAGTACTTC	CASSSPSYEQYF
TRBD2	TRBV5-4	-	TRBJ2-6	TGTGCCAGCACCCTGGGAGGGGTTGGGGCCAACGTCCTGACTTTC	CASTLGGVGANVLTF
-	TRBV2	-	TRBJ1-2	TGTGCCAGCAGTTCACCCAGGGGCCTTTACCTCTTC	CASSSPRGLYLF
-	TRBV6-6	-	TRBJ1-1	TGTGCCAGCATTCGCTTTTACGGCACTGAAGCTTTCTTT	CASIRFYGTEAFF
-	TRBV28	-	TRBJ1-1	TGTGCCAGCAGCAGACAGGTGGGAAGGAAGGCTTTCTTT	CASSRQVGRKAFF
-	TRBV7-2	-	TRBJ2-1	TGTGCCAGCAGCTTAGACGGGAGTTCCTACAATGAGCAGTTCTTC	CASSLDGSSYNEQFF
-	TRBV18	once	TRBJ1-1	TGTGCCAGCTCACTTGTCGGCAGGGCCAACACTGAAGCTTTCTTT	CASSLVGRANTEAFF
TRBD1	TRBV19	-	TRBJ2-2	TGTGCCAGTAGACGACAGGGCGCGAACACCGGGGAGCTGTTTTTT	CASRRQGANTGELFF
TRBD1	TRBV28	-	TRBJ1-5	TGTGCCAGCAGGGGGGACAGACTCCTTAATCAGCCCCAGCATTTT	CASRGDRLLNQPQHF
-	TRBV4-3	-	TRBJ2-6	TGCGCCAGCACCAAGGGGGAAACTTCTGGGGCCAACGTCCTGACTTTC	CASTKGETSGANVLTF
-	TRBV9	-	TRBJ2-3	TGTGCCAGCGGTGGGTTCACAGATACGCAGTATTTT	CASGGFTDTQYF
-	TRBV11-3	-	TRBJ2-1	TGTGCCAGCAGCTCAGGACACAATGAGCAGTTCTTC	CASSSGHNEQFF
-	TRBV6-1	-	TRBJ1-5	TGTGCCAGCAGTGTTTCCCAGATTAGCAATCAGCCCCAGCATTTT	CASSVSQISNQPQHF